This T cell receptor beta chain was found in a study of T-cell memory formation after mild COVID-19 (TCRdb year 2021). Concerning the study at large: TCR sequence clusters from the two donors were found to be largely donor specific. The cohort was made up of two young adult volunteers, one female and one male, who were previously healthy. In two donors, T-cell clones that expanded and contracted after mild COVID-19 were followed by sequencing TCRalpha and TCRbeta repertoires longitudinally. The investigation overall reported the following: Clones that contracted from day 15 to 85 showed balanced CD4/CD8 phenotypes, whereas a second wave of clones that expanded from day 15 to 37 leaned towards CD4+. Some responding clones were found in pre-infection memory, which suggests that pre-existing cross-reactive memory T cells took part in the SARS-CoV-2 response. SARS-CoV-2 specificity of the second-wave clones peaking on day 37 was not confirmed. The study covered only a couple of mild cases, and larger cohorts including severe cases with pre-infection samples were considered necessary. Contracting CD4+ clones turned up mainly in the CM and EM memory subsets, whereas EMRA was where CD8+ clones were enriched.

The junction carries 10 bases between V and J, which are trimmed by 4 bases and 6 bases respectively. The CDR3 spans 13 residues, from the cysteine through the phenylalanine. The DNA shown is the 39-base CDR3, in frame from base 1. From a lookup of the germline V gene, CDR1 and CDR2 are SGHTA and FQGTGA. Sequencing instrument: Illumina NovaSeq 6000. TCRalpha and TCRbeta cDNA libraries were built by 5'RACE with constant-segment primers, adding sample barcodes and unique molecular identifiers. Trizol reagent was used to extract RNA from every sample. The libraries were amplified in two PCR steps, and the second step added a second sample barcode and Illumina TruSeq adapters. The libraries were sequenced on an Illumina NovaSeq using 2 x 150 bp paired-end reads. Concerning the study's data processing: With migec v1.2.7, reads were demultiplexed and then collapsed into UMI-guided consensus sequences. With mixcr v2.1.11, UMI consensuses were aligned to TRA and TRB V and J templates and assembled into clonotypes. A clonotype was counted as expanded or contracted only if both edgeR and NoisET called the change significant, with noise models trained on biological replicates. For edgeR calls, the thresholds were a false discovery rate-adjusted p below 0.01 and a log2 fold-change of 1. As an exploratory analysis of dynamics, max-normalized trajectories of the 1000 most abundant clonotypes were examined by PCA with hierarchical clustering. Separately sequenced CD4+ and CD8+ repertoires were used to assign the CD4 or CD8 phenotype of responding clones. Clones were called with MiXCR by TCRdb after fastp trimmed the public reads at Q25, and only in-frame beta chains were retained. Rows merge per CDR3 protein into single entries with the most common DNA and genes. TCRdb, not the original authors, processed these V and J calls. Counted in this sample were 300,000 to 350,000 distinct CDR3 sequences; roughly a fifth of them appeared once. The ten largest clones represent roughly 21% of the sample.

PBMCs were isolated by Ficoll-Paque density gradient centrifugation. As concerns this clonotype: What this receptor recognizes is not known. Within one base of it there is no much larger clone, and no base qualities were kept.

The chain links TRBV7-3 with TRBJ1-5, and the D gene may be TRBD1, 5 bases matching. Sequenced: PBMCs or a T cell subset sorted from them (not recorded which). The sequence was collected from a man aged 18 to 30 who had mild COVID-19 (a few samples of this study predate the infection). The sample titles of this study are shuffled in the database, so cell type and time point are left out; the donor was told from shared clones. At the DNA level, the sequence is TGTGCCAGCAGCTCGGGACCGGGTCAGCCCCAGCATTTT. Its translation is CASSSGPGQPQHF. The CDR3 plus the reference TRBV7-3 and TRBJ1-5 genes for the other parts give the full variable domain: GAGVSQTPSNKVTEKGKYVELRCDPISGHTALYWYRQSLGQGPEFLIYFQGTGAADDSGLPNDRFFAVRPEGSVSTLKIQRTERGDSAVYLCASSSGPGQPQHFGDGTRLSIL.